These 21 T cell receptor beta chains share one sample of origin, sequenced in a study of OX40 agonist ivuxolimab in advanced cancers. TCRdb's table, derived via immunoSEQ multiplex PCR, lists solely in-frame clones and lacks some. This table has 40,000 to 65,000 clones, 80% to 85% appearing once. Sequenced material: CD4+ or CD8+ T cells sorted from blood, taken in a trial of the OX40 agonist ivuxolimab. These TCRs come from an adult with an advanced solid tumor such as melanoma, head and neck, liver or kidney cancer.

The genes are TRBV7-8 and TRBJ2-1; no clear D gene. CDR3 length equals 16 residues. Germline CDR1 SGHVS, CDR2 FQNEAQ. The ends were cut back, 2 bases at V and 0 bases at J, with 11 bases in the middle. CDR3 residues: CASSLRVSSSYNEQFF. The DNA for the CDR3 is TGTGCCAGCAGCTTAAGGGTTAGTAGCTCCTACAATGAGCAGTTCTTC.

The chain couples TRBV6-1 to TRBJ2-2; D not resolved. The CDR3 is 12 amino acids. Germline CDR1 MNHNS, CDR2 SASEGT. The V end lost 6 bases, the J end lost 1 base, and 3 bases lay between the germline ends. The CDR3 loop is CASRRNTGELFF. CDR3 coding DNA: TGTGCCAGCAGACGGAACACCGGGGAGCTGTTTTTT.

V usage is TRBV9 and J usage is TRBJ2-7, with a possible D match to TRBD2 (5 bases). The CDR3 has 13 amino acids. V lost 2 bases to trimming and J lost 10 bases, with 16 bases between them. In germline, CDR1 is SGDLS, CDR2 YYNGEE. CDR3 coding DNA: TGTGCCAGCAGCGTTGACTACTCCGGTTCTCAGTACTTC. As protein: CASSVDYSGSQYF.

This rearrangement joins TRBV4-1 to TRBJ2-1; D gene ambiguous. The CDR3 spans 14 residues. Germline CDR1 MGHRA, CDR2 YSYEKL. V dropped 1 base and J dropped 3 bases, with 7 bases sitting between them. This CDR3 is CASSQGILYNEQFF. CDR3 in DNA: TGCGCCAGCAGCCAAGGAATACTCTACAATGAGCAGTTCTTC.

This chain joins TRBV15 and TRBJ2-1; 7 nucleotides agree with TRBD2. CDR3 length: 16 residues. CDR1 and CDR2 from the germline V gene are LNHNV and YYDKDF (reference sequence). Trimming cost V 0 bases and J 3 bases; bases outside gene matches: 5. The CDR3, as DNA: TGTGCCACCAGCAGAGACCCTAGCGGAGGCTACAATGAGCAGTTCTTC. Its translation is CATSRDPSGGYNEQFF.

In this sample, this clone turned up once. V and J are TRBV19 and TRBJ2-3; TRBD2 agrees at 9 bases. CDR3 length equals 15 residues. Germline loops: CDR1 LNHDA, CDR2 SQIVND (reference sequence). Losses at the gene ends were 5 bases for V and 5 bases for J; bases not matched to a gene: 8. The CDR3 is CASSLAGRGGDTQYF. The CDR3, as DNA: TGTGCCAGTAGTCTAGCGGGAAGAGGTGGAGATACGCAGTATTTT.

The rearrangement uses TRBV5-4 and TRBJ2-7; 11 positions agree with TRBD1. This CDR3 comprises 15 residues. CDR1 is SGHNT, CDR2 YYREEE, per germline (reference sequence). V shed 4 bases and J 2 bases; nucleotides not matched to a gene: 5. The CDR3 nucleotides read TGTGCCAGCAGCGGGACAGGGGGTCTGGCCTACGAGCAGTACTTC. This sequence encodes CASSGTGGLAYEQYF.

The genes are TRBV6-5 and TRBJ2-7; D is unclear. The CDR3 contains 12 residues. Between the trimmed V and J ends, which lost 5 bases and 6 bases, there was a span of 11 bases. Germline CDR1 is MNHEY and CDR2 is SVGAGI. This chain's CDR3 is CASSDNYAEQYF. DNA for the CDR3: TGTGCCAGCAGTGACAATTACGCCGAGCAGTACTTC.

The CDR3 loop reads CASFRAGTDTQYF. In DNA form, the CDR3 reads TGTGCCAGCTTCCGCGCGGGCACAGATACGCAGTATTTT. This chain connects TRBV6-5 to TRBJ2-3; no firm D call. The V gene lost 8 bases and the J gene lost 1 base, with 10 bases spanning the gap. The CDR3 covers 13 residues. Per the germline V gene, CDR1 is MNHEY and CDR2 is SVGAGI.

V usage is TRBV19 and J usage is TRBJ2-5; the D call may be TRBD1 or TRBD2 (5 bases each). Trimming left V 7 bases short and J 4 bases short, with 19 bases between. CDR3 length: 15 residues. From germline, CDR1 is LNHDA and CDR2 SQIVND (reference sequence). The CDR3 DNA sequence: TGTGCCAGTAAGGAAAAGGTTGGGGGTTCAGAGACCCAGTACTTC. This translates into CASKEKVGGSETQYF.

This clone has just one count. The gene calls are TRBV5-6 and TRBJ2-5, with 9 bases fitting TRBD2. CDR1 SGHDT and CDR2 YYEEEE come from the germline V gene. V was clipped by 0 bases and J by 5 bases; unmatched bases: 8. The CDR3 totals 16 residues. CDR3 DNA: TGTGCCAGCAGCTTGGAACTAGCGGGCTCTCGGGAGACCCAGTACTTC. Protein sequence: CASSLELAGSRETQYF.

CDR3 nucleotides: TGTGCCAGCAGCTTAGGTAGCGGGAGCTACAATGAGCAGTTCTTC. The encoded protein is CASSLGSGSYNEQFF. This chain uses TRBV5-8 with TRBJ2-1, with TRBD2 identical over 9 bases. Germline assignment: CDR1 SGHTS and CDR2 YDEGEE. V gave up 2 bases and J gave up 3 bases; unmatched junction bases: 3. The CDR3 sequence is 15 residues long. The full variable domain, in which reference TRBV5-8 and TRBJ2-1 provide the parts outside the CDR3, is EAGVTQSPTHLIKTRGQQATLRCSPISGHTSVYWYQQALGLGLQFLLWYDEGEERNRGNFPPRFSGRQFPNYSSELNVNALELEDSALYLCASSLGSGSYNEQFFGPGTRLTVL.

The chain recombines TRBV5-4 with TRBJ2-7, with D uncertain. Per germline, CDR1 SGHNT and CDR2 YYREEE (reference sequence). Trimming stripped 4 bases from V and 0 bases from J, with 14 bases between. The CDR3 is made up of 15 amino acids. Here the CDR3 DNA reads TGTGCCAGCAGCCAAGACTTGTCAGCCTCCTACGAGCAGTACTTC. Translation: CASSQDLSASYEQYF.

The chain uses TRBV5-1 and TRBJ2-7, with D possibly matching TRBD1 (5 bases). Germline V gene lookup returns CDR1 SGHRS and CDR2 YFSETQ. The CDR3 loop spans 12 amino acids. The V end lost 5 bases, the J end lost 1 base, and 7 bases lay between the germline ends. The CDR3 nucleotides read TGCGCCAGCAGGGCAGGGTCCTACGAGCAGTACTTC. It translates to CASRAGSYEQYF.

V usage is TRBV7-2 and J usage is TRBJ2-5; tentative D call: TRBD2 (6 bases). Germline loops: CDR1 SGHTA, CDR2 FQGNSA. Trimming left V 4 bases short and J 5 bases short, with 26 bases between. This CDR3 region has 18 residues. The CDR3 bases are TGTGCCAGCAGCTACCACACAGACCCGGGACTCCGGGATGAGACCCAGTACTTC. It codes for CASSYHTDPGLRDETQYF.

This chain links TRBV7-9 with TRBJ1-1; TRBD1 might be the D (6 bases). The CDR3 is made up of 16 amino acids. Trimming left V 0 bases short and J 1 base short, with 12 bases between. Germline loops: CDR1 SEHNR, CDR2 FQNEAQ (reference sequence). CDR3 amino acids: CASSLAAGVTNTEAFF. The DNA of the CDR3 is TGTGCCAGCAGCTTAGCGGCAGGGGTTACGAACACTGAAGCTTTCTTT.

The chain employs TRBV9 and TRBJ2-1, with TRBD2 matching 7 bases. CDR1 SGDLS and CDR2 YYNGEE come from the germline V gene. The V and J ends lost 5 bases and 0 bases, in that order; junction bases with no gene match: 8. This CDR3 has 16 amino acids. CDR3 region: CASSLERGSSYNEQFF. The CDR3 DNA follows: TGTGCCAGCAGTCTTGAGCGGGGTAGCTCCTACAATGAGCAGTTCTTC.

V usage is TRBV5-1 and J usage is TRBJ1-1, with D possibly matching TRBD1 (5 bases). V lost 4 bases, J lost 1 base, and 14 bases lay in between. The CDR3 extends over 15 amino acids. The germline V gene has CDR1 SGHRS and CDR2 YFSETQ. The CDR3 region is CASSTGPASNTEAFF. The CDR3 DNA is TGCGCCAGCAGCACGGGACCGGCCTCGAACACTGAAGCTTTCTTT. Full variable domain (missing parts from reference TRBV5-1 and TRBJ1-1): KAGVTQTPRYLIKTRGQQVTLSCSPISGHRSVSWYQQTPGQGLQFLFEYFSETQRNKGNFPGRFSGRQFSNSRSEMNVSTLELGDSALYLCASSTGPASNTEAFFGQGTRLTVV.

This chain links TRBV9 with TRBJ2-7; D is possibly TRBD2 (5 bases). Germline lookup yields CDR1 SGDLS and CDR2 YYNGEE. The CDR3 totals 15 residues. V lost 0 bases and J 2 bases, leaving 12 bases between the germline ends. The CDR3 coding sequence is TGTGCCAGCAGCGTAGATGGGAGCGGCGCCTACGAGCAGTACTTC. The encoded protein is CASSVDGSGAYEQYF.

The V gene is TRBV11-2, the J gene TRBJ2-1, with 8 nucleotides matching TRBD2. J lost 4 bases, V lost 2 bases, and 7 bases had no gene match. Germline assignment: CDR1 SGHAT and CDR2 FQNNGV. This CDR3 has 16 residues. The CDR3 region has the DNA TGTGCCAGCAGCTTACTCGGGAGGGCCGCTTACAATGAGCAGTTCTTC. It codes for CASSLLGRAAYNEQFF.

The chain has TRBV7-2 and TRBJ2-2; 7 nucleotides match TRBD1. Germline assignment: CDR1 SGHTA and CDR2 FQGNSA. The CDR3 sequence is 15 residues long. V was pared by 4 bases and J by 3 bases, with 5 bases of the junction left unmatched. CDR3 in DNA: TGTGCCAGCAGCTCCGACAGGGTTGACACCGGGGAGCTGTTTTTT. Translation: CASSSDRVDTGELFF.